Following are 17 T cell receptor beta chains from one sample sequenced in a study of regulatory and conventional T cells in RAG deficiency (dated by TCRdb to about 2017). Before genomic DNA was extracted, conventional CD4+ T cells were isolated from blood as CD25-low CD127-high cells. The library came from the immunoSEQ multiplex PCR assay. Sourced from immuneACCESS, this table was stored by TCRdb with only in-frame sequences that have V and J called. A share of the clones is absent; for the studies checked, an unresolved V gene accounts for under half, and the remainder has no known explanation. Across this sample there are about 29,000 clones, with roughly 96% seen only once. The ten largest make up under 0.2% of the sample. These data also featured in a second study, about regulatory T cells. The second source states: For the multiplex PCR, 52 forward TRBV primers and 13 reverse TRBJ primers were used, and amplification bias was corrected with both assay-based and computational methods.

The sample comprised CD25- CD4+ T cells sorted from blood. The receptors were gathered from a human donor in good health.

The J gene is TRBJ1-6, the V gene TRBV7-8; D uncertain. The V end was cut by 1 base, the J end by 9 bases, with 7 bases between. The CDR3 runs to 13 residues. The germline gives CDR1 SGHVS, CDR2 FQNEAQ. CDR3 coding DNA: TGTGCCAGCAGCTTAGGCCGCGGTTCACCCCTCCACTTT. Protein: CASSLGRGSPLHF.

The chain couples TRBV6-1 to TRBJ1-2; D gene unclear. V was pared by 4 bases and J by 5 bases, with 17 bases between. The CDR3 sequence is 15 residues long. Per the germline V gene, CDR1 is MNHNS and CDR2 is SASEGT. The chain's CDR3 is CASSVPPPGGYGYTF. The CDR3 DNA reads as TGTGCCAGCAGTGTACCCCCCCCTGGCGGTTATGGCTACACCTTC.

CDR3 nucleotides: TGTGCCAGCAGCCGTCACAGGGGGGGGAACACCGGGGAGCTGTTTTTT. Translated: CASSRHRGGNTGELFF. V gene TRBV7-3 combines with J gene TRBJ2-2, with D tentatively TRBD1 (8 bases). Deletions cut 5 bases from V and 1 base from J, with 14 bases between. The CDR3 sequence is 16 residues long. The germline gives CDR1 SGHTA, CDR2 FQGTGA.

CDR3 protein: CASSGVAGVTDTQYF. The CDR3 DNA reads as TGTGCCAGTAGTGGAGTAGCGGGAGTCACAGATACGCAGTATTTT. J is TRBJ2-3 and V is TRBV19; 9 nucleotides match TRBD2. Germline V gene sequence: CDR1 LNHDA, CDR2 SQIVND (reference sequence). The CDR3 runs 15 residues. The junction had 5 bases not matched to a gene; V was cut back by 5 bases and J by 2 bases. Variable domain in full (rest from reference TRBV19 and TRBJ2-3): DGGITQSPKYLFRKEGQNVTLSCEQNLNHDAMYWYRQDPGQGLRLIYYSQIVNDFQKGDIAEGYSVSREKKESFPLTVTSAQKNPTAFYLCASSGVAGVTDTQYFGPGTRLTVL.

The V gene is TRBV27, the J gene TRBJ2-2; D gene ambiguous. V dropped 4 bases and J dropped 0 bases, with 15 bases sitting between them. The CDR3 has 17 amino acids. Germline V lookup: CDR1 MNHEY, CDR2 SMNVEV (reference sequence). CDR3 bases: TGTGCCAGCAGTTCCTTACACCGGGTCTCGAACACCGGGGAGCTGTTTTTT. This sequence encodes CASSSLHRVSNTGELFF.

The table lists this clone with a count of one. The chain recombines TRBV6-1 with TRBJ1-6; D gene uncertain. CDR1 and CDR2 (germline): MNHNS, SASEGT. This CDR3 has 16 residues. The ends were cut back, 3 bases at V and 0 bases at J, with 9 bases in the middle. CDR3 sequence reads: CASSDARGSYNSPLHF. CDR3 nucleotides: TGTGCCAGCAGTGATGCCAGAGGCTCCTATAATTCACCCCTCCACTTT.

The chain has TRBV6-4 and TRBJ2-3; 7 bases are a match to TRBD2. The germline gives CDR1 MRHNA, CDR2 SNTAGT. This CDR3 has 16 amino acids. V dropped 7 bases and J dropped 0; count of bases not matched to a gene: 10. CDR3 region: CASNNGIGGSTDTQYF. The CDR3 bases are TGTGCCAGCAATAACGGTATCGGGGGGAGCACAGATACGCAGTATTTT.

The CDR3 reads CASRGGHTDTQYF. In DNA, the CDR3 is TGTGCCAGCCGCGGGGGGCACACAGATACGCAGTATTTT. This chain joins TRBV28 and TRBJ2-3; 8 nucleotides align to TRBD2. V gave up 8 bases and J gave up 2 bases; unmatched junction bases: 3. CDR1 MDHEN and CDR2 SYDVKM come from the germline V gene. The CDR3 length is 13 residues.

This clone was seen more than once but under ten times. The chain carries TRBV12-5 and TRBJ2-3, with 13 bases lining up with TRBD2. The V gene's germline CDR1 is LGHNT and CDR2 FRNRAP. V shed 5 bases, J shed 2 bases, and the junction held 4 bases outside the gene matches. CDR3 length: 16 residues. The chain's CDR3 is CASGPGLAGPTDTQYF. The CDR3 DNA sequence: TGTGCTAGTGGTCCGGGACTAGCGGGACCCACAGATACGCAGTATTTT.

The rearrangement links TRBV10-3 to TRBJ2-7; maybe TRBD1 (6 bases). V was trimmed by 6 bases and J by 0 bases, leaving 12 bases between them. Per the germline V gene, CDR1 is ENHRY and CDR2 is SYGVKD. The CDR3 contains 14 residues. The CDR3: CAIRPAGDSYEQYF. In DNA, the CDR3 is TGTGCCATCAGACCCGCAGGGGACTCCTACGAGCAGTACTTC.

The chain employs TRBV5-4 and TRBJ2-7; perhaps TRBD2 as D (6 bases). Trimming took 0 bases from V and 0 from J, leaving 13 bases between them. The CDR3 extends over 16 amino acids. CDR1 and CDR2 from the germline V gene are SGHNT and YYREEE (reference sequence). The CDR3: CASSLGRGGFSYEQYF. DNA of the CDR3: TGTGCCAGCAGCTTGGGCCGGGGAGGTTTCTCCTACGAGCAGTACTTC.

V and J are TRBV5-6 and TRBJ2-3; D unresolved. V lost 2 bases, J lost 6 bases, and 10 bases lay in between. The V gene's germline CDR1 is SGHDT and CDR2 YYEEEE. CDR3 length: 13 amino acids. CDR3 DNA sequence: TGTGCCAGCAGCTTCTTTTCTGTTGATACGCAGTATTTT. The encoded protein is CASSFFSVDTQYF. The whole variable domain, filled in from reference TRBV5-6 and TRBJ2-3, reads DAGVTQSPTHLIKTRGQQVTLRCSPKSGHDTVSWYQQALGQGPQFIFQYYEEEERQRGNFPDRFSGHQFPNYSSELNVNALLLGDSALYLCASSFFSVDTQYFGPGTRLTVL.

The chain employs TRBV5-8 and TRBJ2-5, with D perhaps TRBD1 (5 bases). The CDR3 consists of 14 residues. CDR1 and CDR2 from the germline V gene are SGHTS and YDEGEE. V lost 0 bases and J lost 5, with 11 bases in between. This CDR3 reads CASSLGQGEETQYF. CDR3 DNA sequence: TGTGCCAGCAGCTTGGGCCAGGGCGAGGAGACCCAGTACTTC.

Concerning this clone: Other nucleotide sequences from this sample produce the same CDR3. This chain connects TRBV5-1 to TRBJ1-6, with a weak D call TRBD1 (6 bases). Germline-derived CDR1 and CDR2 are SGHRS and YFSETQ. The V gene lost 2 bases and the J gene lost 6 bases, with 15 bases spanning the gap. This CDR3 has 16 amino acids. CDR3 amino acids: CASSFGADRSNSPLHF. In DNA form, the CDR3 reads TGCGCCAGCAGCTTTGGGGCCGACAGGAGTAATTCACCCCTCCACTTT.

The J gene is TRBJ2-3, the V gene TRBV7-2; 8 bases line up with TRBD2. The CDR3 spans 14 residues. V lost 5 bases, J lost 1 base, and 2 bases stayed unmatched. Per germline, CDR1 SGHTA and CDR2 FQGNSA. The DNA for the CDR3 is TGTGCCAGCAGCCCGGGACTAGGCACAGATACGCAGTATTTT. Its protein product is CASSPGLGTDTQYF.

The V gene is TRBV28, the J gene TRBJ1-1; D is uncertain. The CDR3 loop spans 14 amino acids. Trimming cost V 8 bases and J 1 base, with 14 bases left between them. From germline, CDR1 is MDHEN and CDR2 SYDVKM. CDR3 nucleotide sequence: TGTGCCAGCGGAGTCCGGGTGGGGAACACTGAAGCTTTCTTT. Translation gives CASGVRVGNTEAFF. The full variable domain, completed using reference TRBV28 and TRBJ1-1, is DVKVTQSSRYLVKRTGEKVFLECVQDMDHENMFWYRQDPGLGLRLIYFSYDVKMKEKGDIPEGYSVSREKKERFSLILESASTNQTSMYLCASGVRVGNTEAFFGQGTRLTVV.

V gene TRBV28 combines with J gene TRBJ1-3, with a possible D match to TRBD1 (5 bases). Looked up from germline, CDR1 is MDHEN and CDR2 is SYDVKM. The CDR3 spans 13 residues. With 7 bases removed from V and 3 bases from J, the gap between germline ends came to 10 bases. In nucleotides, the CDR3 is TGTGCCAGCACCGACAGCGTTGGAAACACCATATATTTT. Its translation: CASTDSVGNTIYF.